This T cell receptor beta chain was recovered during a study of blood T cells in healthy people across ages. A second 7 to 11 cycle PCR used barcoded and J-beta primers. TCRdb re-derived calls from the 5' RACE reads in MiXCR, one entry per CDR3 protein. This table has hundreds of thousands of distinct CDR3 sequences, approximately 30% appearing once. Of note for this clonotype: The antigen is not known.

General study results and limits: Diversity estimated from one million T cells was considered an underestimate. Comparison with aged donors showed that long-lived donors had more naive CD4+ cells and higher diversity. The recorded TCR beta diversity per million T cells decreased in a roughly linear manner with age.

Each sample provided at least 6 micrograms of extracted total RNA. The specimen was blood. The clonotype originates from an elderly woman in good health.

DNA for the CDR3: TGTGCCAGCAGCTTAGTGGTGAGCGGCAATCAGCCCCAGCATTTT. This codes for CASSLVVSGNQPQHF. The chain has TRBV7-2 and TRBJ1-5; D unresolved. V lost 1 base and J 2 bases, leaving 9 bases between the germline ends. The CDR3 runs 15 residues. The germline gives CDR1 SGHTA, CDR2 FQGNSA.